The clone carrying this TCR beta chain was picked up many times. Its antigen is currently unknown. Cells sorted as Tregs were CD4+, CD25+ and CD127-/low. Whole-study results and caveats: Tumor Treg TCRs overlapped most with tumor naive CD4+ cells. Whole repertoires were not studied in the larger cohort, only one V-J beta rearrangement. The TCR gene usage of tumor memory CD4+ T cells clustered together with blood and lymph node memory CD4+ cells and with lymph node naive CD4+ cells.

Trimming removed 8 bases at V and 5 bases at J, with 10 bases between. The CDR3 is made up of 12 amino acids. After constant-region reverse-primer amplification, full-length variable regions underwent semi-nested PCR with Nested Universal Primer A. MiXCR, run by TCRdb on the 5' RACE reads, gives a single entry per CDR3 protein. The sample has around 44,000 distinct CDR3 sequences, about 20% seen once; the top ten hold around 4%. The sequenced material came from Tregs sorted from blood. The V gene is TRBV12-3 or TRBV12-4, the J gene TRBJ1-3, with D unclear. The sequence was obtained from a female donor with breast cancer. The CDR3 spells CASSIIRNTIYF. DNA of the CDR3: TGTGCCAGCTCAATCATCCGAAACACCATATATTTT.